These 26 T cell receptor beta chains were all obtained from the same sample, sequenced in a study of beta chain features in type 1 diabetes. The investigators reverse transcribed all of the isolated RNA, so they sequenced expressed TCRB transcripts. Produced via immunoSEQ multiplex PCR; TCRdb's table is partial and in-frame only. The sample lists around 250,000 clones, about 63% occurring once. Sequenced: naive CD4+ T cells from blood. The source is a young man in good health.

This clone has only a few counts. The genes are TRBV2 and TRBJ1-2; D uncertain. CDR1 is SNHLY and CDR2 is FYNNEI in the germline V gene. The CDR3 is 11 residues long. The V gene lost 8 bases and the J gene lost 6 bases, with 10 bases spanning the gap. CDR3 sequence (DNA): TGTGCCAGCCAGTCCGCCCATGGCTACACCTTC. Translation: CASQSAHGYTF.

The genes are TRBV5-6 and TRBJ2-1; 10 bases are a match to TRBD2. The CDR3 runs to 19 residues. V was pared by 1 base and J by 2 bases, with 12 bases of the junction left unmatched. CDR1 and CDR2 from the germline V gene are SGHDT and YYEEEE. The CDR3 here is CASSLRELAGVRPYNEQFF. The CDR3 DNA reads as TGTGCCAGCAGCTTGCGGGAGCTAGCGGGAGTTCGCCCCTACAATGAGCAGTTCTTC.

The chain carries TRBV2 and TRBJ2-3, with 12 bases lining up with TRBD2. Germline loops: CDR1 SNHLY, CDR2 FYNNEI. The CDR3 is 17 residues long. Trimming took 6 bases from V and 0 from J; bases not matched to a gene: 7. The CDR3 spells CASRKRLAGVSTDTQYF. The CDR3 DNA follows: TGTGCCAGCAGGAAGAGACTAGCGGGGGTTAGCACAGATACGCAGTATTTT.

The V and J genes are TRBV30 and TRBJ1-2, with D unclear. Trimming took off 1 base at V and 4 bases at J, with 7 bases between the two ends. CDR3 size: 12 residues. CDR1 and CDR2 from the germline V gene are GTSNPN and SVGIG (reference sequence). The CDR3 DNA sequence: TGTGCCTGGAGTGGCGCAGCCTATGGCTACACCTTC. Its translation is CAWSGAAYGYTF.

This CDR3 is CAWSQLNTEAFF. CDR3 sequence (DNA): TGTGCCTGGAGTCAGCTGAACACTGAAGCTTTCTTT. J is TRBJ1-1 and V is TRBV30; D gene uncertain. Germline lookup yields CDR1 GTSNPN and CDR2 SVGIG (reference sequence). The CDR3 is 12 residues long. Trimming removed 2 bases from V and 0 bases from J, with 4 bases in between. The variable domain in full, completed from reference TRBV30 and TRBJ1-1, reads SQTIHQWPATLVQPVGSPLSLECTVEGTSNPNLYWYRQAAGRGLQLLFYSVGIGQISSEVPQNLSASRPQDRQFILSSKKLLLSDSGFYLCAWSQLNTEAFFGQGTRLTVV.

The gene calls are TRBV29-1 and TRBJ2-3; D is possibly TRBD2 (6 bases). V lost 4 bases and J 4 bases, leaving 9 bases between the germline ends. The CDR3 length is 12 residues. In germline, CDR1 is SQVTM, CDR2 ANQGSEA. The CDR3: CSVVREADTQYF. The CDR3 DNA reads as TGCAGCGTTGTCAGGGAGGCAGATACGCAGTATTTT.

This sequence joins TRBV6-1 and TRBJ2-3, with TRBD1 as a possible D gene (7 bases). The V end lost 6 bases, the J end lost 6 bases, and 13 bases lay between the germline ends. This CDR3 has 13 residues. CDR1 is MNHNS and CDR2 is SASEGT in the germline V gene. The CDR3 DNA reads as TGTGCCAGCAGCGGGGACAGCGGGGATACGCAGTATTTT. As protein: CASSGDSGDTQYF.

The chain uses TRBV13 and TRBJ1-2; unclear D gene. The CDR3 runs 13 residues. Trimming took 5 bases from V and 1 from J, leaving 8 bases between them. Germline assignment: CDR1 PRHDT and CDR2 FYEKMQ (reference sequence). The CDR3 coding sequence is TGTGCCAGCAGCAGTATGGGTAACTATGGCTACACCTTC. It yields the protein CASSSMGNYGYTF.

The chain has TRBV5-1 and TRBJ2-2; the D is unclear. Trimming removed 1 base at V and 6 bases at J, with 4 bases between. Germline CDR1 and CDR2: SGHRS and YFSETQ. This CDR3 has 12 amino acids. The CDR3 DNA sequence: TGCGCCAGCAGCTTGTATTCCGGGGAGCTGTTTTTT. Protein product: CASSLYSGELFF.

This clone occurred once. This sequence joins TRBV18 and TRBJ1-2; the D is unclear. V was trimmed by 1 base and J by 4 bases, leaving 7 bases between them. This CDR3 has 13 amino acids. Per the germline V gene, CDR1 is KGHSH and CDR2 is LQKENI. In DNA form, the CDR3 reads TGTGCCAGCTCACCACAAGATTTCTATGGCTACACCTTC. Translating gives CASSPQDFYGYTF.

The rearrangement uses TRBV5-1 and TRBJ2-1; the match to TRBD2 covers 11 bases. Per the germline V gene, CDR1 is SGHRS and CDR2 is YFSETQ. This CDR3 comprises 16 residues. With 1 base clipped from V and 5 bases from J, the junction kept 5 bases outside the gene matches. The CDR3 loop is CASSLSLAGGHNEQFF. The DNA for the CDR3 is TGCGCCAGCAGCTTGAGCCTAGCGGGAGGTCACAATGAGCAGTTCTTC. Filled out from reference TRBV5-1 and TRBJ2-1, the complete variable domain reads KAGVTQTPRYLIKTRGQQVTLSCSPISGHRSVSWYQQTPGQGLQFLFEYFSETQRNKGNFPGRFSGRQFSNSRSEMNVSTLELGDSALYLCASSLSLAGGHNEQFFGPGTRLTVL.

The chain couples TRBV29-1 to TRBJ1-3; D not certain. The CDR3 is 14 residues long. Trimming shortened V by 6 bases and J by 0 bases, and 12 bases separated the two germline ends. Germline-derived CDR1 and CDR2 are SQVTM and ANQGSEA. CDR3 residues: CSVGFDTSGNTIYF. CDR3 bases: TGCAGCGTGGGTTTCGACACCTCTGGAAACACCATATATTTT.

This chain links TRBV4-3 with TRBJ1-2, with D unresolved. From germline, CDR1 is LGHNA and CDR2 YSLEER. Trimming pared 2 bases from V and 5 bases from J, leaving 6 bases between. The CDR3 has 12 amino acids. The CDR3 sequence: CASSQSGYGYTF. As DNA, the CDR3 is TGCGCCAGCAGCCAAAGCGGGTATGGCTACACCTTC.

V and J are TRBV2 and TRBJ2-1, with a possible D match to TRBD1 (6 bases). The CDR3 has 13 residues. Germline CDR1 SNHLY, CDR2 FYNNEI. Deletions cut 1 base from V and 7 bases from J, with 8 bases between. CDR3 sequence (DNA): TGTGCCAGCAGTGAAGGGACAGCGAATGAGCAGTTCTTC. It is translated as CASSEGTANEQFF.

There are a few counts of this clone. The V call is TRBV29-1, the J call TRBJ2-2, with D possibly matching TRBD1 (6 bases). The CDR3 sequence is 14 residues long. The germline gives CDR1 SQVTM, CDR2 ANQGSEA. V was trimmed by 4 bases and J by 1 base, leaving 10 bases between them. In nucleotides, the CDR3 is TGCAGCGTTGGAAGACAGGTGAACACCGGGGAGCTGTTTTTT. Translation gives CSVGRQVNTGELFF.

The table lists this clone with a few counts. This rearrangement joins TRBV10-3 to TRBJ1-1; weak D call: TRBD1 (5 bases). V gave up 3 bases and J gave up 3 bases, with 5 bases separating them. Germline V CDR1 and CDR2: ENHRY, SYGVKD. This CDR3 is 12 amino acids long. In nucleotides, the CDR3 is TGTGCCATCAGTGACAGGGACACTGAAGCTTTCTTT. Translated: CAISDRDTEAFF.

CDR3 residues: CSVEKRLAESVGYF. The CDR3 DNA reads TGCAGCGTTGAAAAACGACTAGCGGAGAGCGTTGGGTACTTC. The chain couples TRBV29-1 to TRBJ2-5, with TRBD2 matching over 9 bases. CDR3 size: 14 residues. CDR1 and CDR2 (germline): SQVTM, ANQGSEA. J was trimmed by 13 bases and V by 2 bases; bases with no gene match: 14.

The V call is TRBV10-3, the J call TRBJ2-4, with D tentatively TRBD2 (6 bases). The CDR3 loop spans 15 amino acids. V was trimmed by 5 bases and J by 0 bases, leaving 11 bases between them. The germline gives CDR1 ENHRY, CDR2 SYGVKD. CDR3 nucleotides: TGTGCCATCAGTCGCGGGGAGATAGCCAAAAACATTCAGTACTTC. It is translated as CAISRGEIAKNIQYF.

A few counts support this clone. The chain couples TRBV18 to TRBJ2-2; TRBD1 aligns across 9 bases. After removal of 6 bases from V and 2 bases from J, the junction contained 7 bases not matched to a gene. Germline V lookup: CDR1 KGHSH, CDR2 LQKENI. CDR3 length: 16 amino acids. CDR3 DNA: TGTGCCAGCTCGCCCGGGACAGGGATTAACACCGGGGAGCTGTTTTTT. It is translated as CASSPGTGINTGELFF.

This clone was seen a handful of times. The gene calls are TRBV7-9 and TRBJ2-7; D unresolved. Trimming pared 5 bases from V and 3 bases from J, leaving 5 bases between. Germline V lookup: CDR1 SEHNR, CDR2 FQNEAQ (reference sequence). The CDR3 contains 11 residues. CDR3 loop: CASSQYYEQYF. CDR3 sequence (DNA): TGTGCCAGCAGCCAGTACTACGAGCAGTACTTC.

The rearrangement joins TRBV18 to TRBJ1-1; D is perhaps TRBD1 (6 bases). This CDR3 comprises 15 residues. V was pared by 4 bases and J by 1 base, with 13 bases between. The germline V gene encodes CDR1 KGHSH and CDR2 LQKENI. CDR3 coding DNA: TGTGCCAGCTCACTACTTACAGGGACGAACACTGAAGCTTTCTTT. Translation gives CASSLLTGTNTEAFF.

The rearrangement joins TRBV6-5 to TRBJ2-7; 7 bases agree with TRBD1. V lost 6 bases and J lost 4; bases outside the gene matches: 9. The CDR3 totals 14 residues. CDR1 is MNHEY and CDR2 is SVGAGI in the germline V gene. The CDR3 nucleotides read TGTGCCAGCAGACCCGACAGGGCAGGATACGAGCAGTACTTC. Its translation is CASRPDRAGYEQYF.

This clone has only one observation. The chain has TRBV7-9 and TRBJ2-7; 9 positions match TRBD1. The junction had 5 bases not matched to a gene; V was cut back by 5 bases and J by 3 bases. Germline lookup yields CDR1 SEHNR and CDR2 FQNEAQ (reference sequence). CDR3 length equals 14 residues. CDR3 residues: CASSPPGQGYEQYF. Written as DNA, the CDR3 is TGTGCCAGCAGCCCCCCGGGACAGGGCTACGAGCAGTACTTC.

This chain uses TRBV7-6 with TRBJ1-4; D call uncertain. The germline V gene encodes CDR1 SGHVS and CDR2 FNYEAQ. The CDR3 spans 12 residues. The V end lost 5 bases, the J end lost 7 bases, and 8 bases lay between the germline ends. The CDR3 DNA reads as TGTGCCAGCAGCGCCTCAGGTGAAAAACTGTTTTTT. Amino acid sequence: CASSASGEKLFF.

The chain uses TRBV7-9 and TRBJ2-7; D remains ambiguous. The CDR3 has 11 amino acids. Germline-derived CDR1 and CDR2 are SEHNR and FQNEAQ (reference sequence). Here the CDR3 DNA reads TGTGTTGTCGAGTCCTCCTACGAGCAGTACTTC. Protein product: CVVESSYEQYF.

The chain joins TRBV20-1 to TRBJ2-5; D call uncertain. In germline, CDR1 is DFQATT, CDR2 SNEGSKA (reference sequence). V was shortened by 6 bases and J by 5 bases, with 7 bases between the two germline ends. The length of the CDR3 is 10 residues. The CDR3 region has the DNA TGCAGTGCCCTGATGGAGACCCAGTACTTC. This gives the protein CSALMETQYF.